A selection of T cell receptor beta chains follows, all from one sample in a study of shared clonotypes between healthy human individuals. Sequencing was performed with immunoSEQ multiplex PCR; in TCRdb, only in-frame clones are kept and a portion is missing. The table includes some 2,500,000 clones, 80% to 95% detected once. Source material: naive CD4+ T cells from PBMCs. Every receptor here comes from a man between 18 and 29 years old in good health. Some clones in this sample may be carry-over from other donors' samples. Each CDR3 is given without its conserved first and last residue.

>TRBV4-2
ASSQEQGLSSGANVLT
>TRBV28
ASSSYRPLEGTYNEQF
>TRBV7-2
ASSDYPSRVRETQY
>TRBV18
ASSPLDRGPSSYNEQF
>TRBV29-1
SVGESSPLH
>TRBV28
ASIGGPGNTIY
>TRBV29-1
SVTGTVGLQETQY
>TRBV5-4
ASRGQGQETQY
>TRBV18
ASSPYSNLVARYPYNEQF
>TRBV7-9
ASSSTPGQGIKNIQY
>TRBV13
ASSQGLAYEQY
>TRBV19
ASSIAGVTNTGELF
>TRBV5-1
ASSPPQAGETQY
>TRBV5-1
ASVEGLWSGANVLT
>TRBV28
ASSNLNEKLF
>TRBV5-4
ASSLGTAGETQY
>TRBV2
ASLGLAGTETQY
>TRBV11-2
ASSLGGTYGNTIY
>TRBV5-4
ASRMAGGFYNEQF
>TRBV6-1
ASRVRRDEQY
>TRBV5-6
ASSYQDREGKLF
>TRBV27
ASSGKGQVSSYEQY
>TRBV18
ASSPPGDEQF